These 24 T cell receptor beta chains were sequenced from one sample in a study of patients and donors after allogeneic stem cell transplantation. TCRdb processed the RT-PCR reads anew with MiXCR; each CDR3 protein has one entry. The table shows about 230,000 distinct CDR3 sequences, with roughly 14% occurring only once. The sequencing sample was made of blood, either unsorted or a sorted T cell fraction (not recorded which). Receptors were obtained from a human donor who was either an allogeneic HSCT recipient or a stem cell or donor lymphocyte infusion donor (not recorded which). It is not recorded whose cells these are; they may come from a transplant donor.

This clonotype came up a few times. V and J are TRBV5-1 and TRBJ2-7; possibly TRBD2 for D (5 bases). V lost 0 bases and J lost 3, with 13 bases in between. The CDR3 spans 15 residues. Germline CDR1 is SGHRS and CDR2 is YFSETQ. The CDR3 DNA follows: TGCGCCAGCAGCTTGGAACGGGGAGCTGTCTACGAGCAGTACTTC. Translation gives CASSLERGAVYEQYF.

Many counts were recorded for this clonotype. This chain connects TRBV5-1 to TRBJ2-2; possible D gene TRBD2, 6 bases. CDR1 is SGHRS, CDR2 YFSETQ, per germline. V was trimmed by 5 bases and J by 1 base, leaving 12 bases between them. CDR3 size: 15 residues. This CDR3 reads CASRRDSQNTGELFF. CDR3 DNA sequence: TGCGCCAGCAGAAGGGACTCCCAGAACACCGGGGAGCTGTTTTTT.

This clonotype was seen a handful of times. V is TRBV7-2 and J is TRBJ1-5; tentatively, D is TRBD1 (6 bases). V lost 1 base to trimming and J lost 1 base, with 8 bases between them. CDR3 size: 15 residues. The V gene's germline CDR1 is SGHTA and CDR2 FQGNSA. The DNA of the CDR3 is TGTGCCAGCAGCTTAGATCAGGGGAGCAATCAGCCCCAGCATTTT. Its protein product is CASSLDQGSNQPQHF.

J is TRBJ2-2 and V is TRBV10-2; 10 nucleotides agree with TRBD2. The germline CDR1 and CDR2 sequences are WSHSY and SAAADI. The CDR3 is 16 residues long. After removal of 6 bases from V and 5 bases from J, the junction contained 9 bases not matched to a gene. The CDR3 here is CASRPASGSGTGELFF. For the CDR3, the DNA is TGCGCCAGCAGGCCAGCTAGCGGGAGTGGAACCGGGGAGCTGTTTTTT.

About this clonotype: A read error may be the cause here, since a much bigger clone is one base away. The DNA for the CDR3 is TGTGCCTGCAGCTTGCCCCCCTGGTCCGCCCAAGGCACAGATACGCAGTATTTT. Protein product: CACSLPPWSAQGTDTQYF. This sequence joins TRBV5-6 and TRBJ2-3; D is unclear. The CDR3 extends over 18 amino acids. Germline values: CDR1 SGHDT, CDR2 YYEEEE.

This clonotype was seen repeatedly, ten times or more. The rearrangement links TRBV4-1 to TRBJ1-1; D might be TRBD1 (5 bases). The CDR3 covers 14 residues. V dropped 0 bases and J dropped 5 bases, with 10 bases sitting between them. The germline gives CDR1 MGHRA, CDR2 YSYEKL. CDR3 amino acids: CASSQDSYRTEAFF. CDR3 coding DNA: TGCGCCAGCAGCCAAGATTCGTACAGGACTGAAGCTTTCTTT.

There are a few counts of this clonotype. V usage is TRBV10-3 and J usage is TRBJ1-3, with 7 bases aligning to TRBD1. Germline CDR1 is ENHRY and CDR2 is SYGVKD. The CDR3 runs 15 residues. V gave up 6 bases and J gave up 2 bases; unmatched junction bases: 7. The CDR3 DNA sequence: TGTGCCATCAGAGAGAAGGACAGGCCTGGAAACACCATATATTTT. Translating it yields CAIREKDRPGNTIYF.

This clonotype appeared many times. The rearrangement joins TRBV3-1 to TRBJ2-5; D is ambiguous. The length of the CDR3 is 14 residues. Trimming removed 4 bases from V and 2 bases from J, with 11 bases in between. The germline V gene encodes CDR1 LGHDT and CDR2 YNNKEL (reference sequence). For the CDR3, the DNA is TGTGCCAGCAGCCCGTGGCTGCTACAAGAGACCCAGTACTTC. Residues: CASSPWLLQETQYF.

The chain combines TRBV4-3 with TRBJ1-4, with 10 bases lining up with TRBD1. The germline V gene has CDR1 LGHNA and CDR2 YSLEER. Trimming at V came to 0 bases and at J to 8 bases, leaving 6 bases not matched to a gene. The CDR3 is 16 residues long. The chain's CDR3 is CASSQDIGTGVEKLFF. In DNA form, the CDR3 reads TGCGCCAGCAGCCAAGATATCGGGACAGGGGTGGAAAAACTGTTTTTT.

Only a few counts were recorded for this clonotype. This chain uses TRBV6-1 with TRBJ2-7; D tentatively fits TRBD1 or TRBD2 (6 bases each). This CDR3 contains 15 residues. With 2 bases removed from V and 6 bases from J, the gap between germline ends came to 17 bases. CDR1 and CDR2 (germline): MNHNS, SASEGT. CDR3 DNA: TGTGCCAGCAGTGAATTGGGGGGCTTCCTCCGCGAGCAGTACTTC. This codes for CASSELGGFLREQYF.

This clonotype turned up a few times. The genes are TRBV6-1 and TRBJ1-2, with a weak D call TRBD1 (5 bases). CDR1 is MNHNS, CDR2 SASEGT, per germline. The CDR3 has 12 amino acids. V was clipped by 7 bases and J by 8 bases, with 14 bases between them. The CDR3, as DNA: TGTGCCAGCAAAATGGCAGGGAGAGGCTACACCTTC. Translated: CASKMAGRGYTF.

This clonotype has a handful of counts. This chain uses TRBV24-1 with TRBJ1-2; TRBD1 is a possible D gene (5 bases). The V end lost 3 bases, the J end lost 9 bases, and 19 bases lay between the germline ends. The CDR3 contains 15 residues. In germline, CDR1 is KGHDR, CDR2 SFDVKD. The CDR3 nucleotides read TGTGCCACCAGTGATCCGCGATATGGGGCGGGGAGCTACACCTTC. Amino acids: CATSDPRYGAGSYTF.

The chain uses TRBV6-2 or TRBV6-3 and TRBJ1-6, with no clear D. The V end lost 2 bases, the J end lost 6 bases, and 8 bases lay between the germline ends. CDR1 is MNHEY and CDR2 is SVGEGT in the germline V gene. The CDR3 loop spans 14 amino acids. In nucleotides, the CDR3 is TGTGCCAGCAGTTACGAGGGCCTTAATTCACCCCTCCACTTT. Its translation: CASSYEGLNSPLHF.

This clonotype was seen ten or more times. The CDR3 DNA follows: TGTGCCACCAGTGATTCCGGACGATTCTCTGGGGCCAACGTCCTGACTTTC. Encoded protein: CATSDSGRFSGANVLTF. V and J are TRBV24-1 and TRBJ2-6; D unresolved. Looked up from germline, CDR1 is KGHDR and CDR2 is SFDVKD. Trimming shortened V by 2 bases and J by 0 bases, and 10 bases separated the two germline ends. The CDR3 covers 17 residues.

This sequence joins TRBV28 and TRBJ2-1; either TRBD1 or TRBD2 may fit D (6 bases each). Germline-derived CDR1 and CDR2 are MDHEN and SYDVKM. There are 14 residues in the CDR3. The germline V and J ends were trimmed by 7 bases and 2 bases, with 12 bases remaining between them. DNA of the CDR3: TGTGCCAGCACCCTCGGGGGCCCCTACAATGAGCAGTTCTTC. Its translation is CASTLGGPYNEQFF.

This rearrangement joins TRBV6-2 or TRBV6-3 to TRBJ2-1, with 7 bases matching TRBD2. Germline lookup yields CDR1 MNHEY and CDR2 SVGEGT. Trimming cost V 2 bases and J 2 bases; bases outside gene matches: 3. The CDR3 runs 15 residues. CDR3 DNA sequence: TGTGCCAGCAGTTACGGACTAGGGGCCTACAATGAGCAGTTCTTC. As protein: CASSYGLGAYNEQFF.

This clonotype occurred a few times. The rearrangement uses TRBV11-3 and TRBJ2-1; a weak D match, TRBD2 (5 bases). This CDR3 is 13 amino acids long. The V gene lost 2 bases and the J gene lost 9 bases, with 11 bases spanning the gap. CDR1 is SGHNT, CDR2 YENEEA, per germline. CDR3 in DNA: TGTGCCAGCAGCTTAAACACCGAGGGTGAGCAGTTCTTC. Translation gives CASSLNTEGEQFF.

This rearrangement joins TRBV14 to TRBJ2-5; the D gene could be TRBD1 or TRBD2 (5 bases each). Germline values: CDR1 SGHDN, CDR2 FVKESK. The V and J ends lost 0 bases and 7 bases respectively, with 9 bases between them. This CDR3 has 13 amino acids. The CDR3 DNA sequence: TGTGCCAGCAGCCAAGATTGGGGGACGACCCAGTACTTC. Amino acids: CASSQDWGTTQYF.

This clonotype was found a few times. The chain employs TRBV24-1 and TRBJ2-3, with TRBD1 identical over 7 bases. The germline CDR1 and CDR2 sequences are KGHDR and SFDVKD. This CDR3 comprises 17 residues. V was pared by 2 bases and J by 6 bases, with 13 bases of the junction left unmatched. Here the CDR3 reads CATSDSVTGDPWDTQYF. CDR3 sequence (DNA): TGTGCCACCAGTGATTCCGTTACAGGGGACCCATGGGATACGCAGTATTTT.

This clonotype was picked up a small number of times. The V and J genes are TRBV6-1 and TRBJ2-7; tentatively, D is TRBD2 (6 bases). The V and J ends lost 6 bases and 0 bases respectively, with 12 bases between them. The CDR3 is 14 residues long. Looked up from germline, CDR1 is MNHNS and CDR2 is SASEGT. The chain's CDR3 is CASREGFYSYEQYF. The CDR3 nucleotides are TGTGCCAGCAGGGAGGGGTTTTACTCCTACGAGCAGTACTTC.

This clonotype showed up many times. The rearrangement links TRBV27 to TRBJ2-3; D may be TRBD1 (5 bases). The CDR3 totals 14 residues. The germline gives CDR1 MNHEY, CDR2 SMNVEV (reference sequence). V was shortened by 3 bases and J by 7 bases, with 14 bases between the two germline ends. DNA of the CDR3: TGTGCCAGCAGTTTGGGGTGGCAGGGCAATACGCAGTATTTT. Its translation: CASSLGWQGNTQYF.

This clonotype was recorded a few times. The V gene is TRBV15, the J gene TRBJ2-7; D remains unclear. The germline V and J ends were trimmed by 6 bases and 5 bases, with 14 bases remaining between them. This CDR3 region has 13 residues. The germline V gene encodes CDR1 LNHNV and CDR2 YYDKDF (reference sequence). In DNA form, the CDR3 reads TGTGCCACCAGAAGTAGCATCACCCACGAGCAGTACTTC. Protein product: CATRSSITHEQYF.

This clonotype was recorded many times. One junction end does not reproduce the germline sequence, and a read error may be involved. This chain joins TRBV6-1 and TRBJ2-3; 9 bases fit TRBD2. In germline, CDR1 is MNHNS, CDR2 SASEGT. This CDR3 contains 15 residues. CDR3: CARRDSGRTGDTQYF. In DNA form, the CDR3 reads TGTGCCCGCAGGGACAGCGGGAGGACGGGAGATACGCAGTATTTT.

This clonotype showed up many times. DNA for the CDR3: TGCAGTGCTAGGAGTGATGAACTAGCGGGAGTACCCTACGAGCAGTACTTC. Amino acids: CSARSDELAGVPYEQYF. This chain links TRBV20-1 with TRBJ2-7; 11 bases map to TRBD2. V was clipped by 3 bases and J by 2 bases; unmatched bases: 12. The germline V gene encodes CDR1 DFQATT and CDR2 SNEGSKA (reference sequence). The CDR3 runs to 17 residues.